The T cell receptor (beta chain) described here comes from a study of blood T cell repertoires in COVID-19. Background on the study: COVID-19 samples, acute and convalescent, were from the United States, Italy and Spain. In each case, the material was cDNA or gDNA derived from T cells, B-cell-depleted T cells, or PBMCs.

The CDR3 consists of 13 residues. Trimming shortened V by 3 bases and J by 10 bases, and 15 bases separated the two germline ends. The germline gives CDR1 SEHNR, CDR2 FQNEAQ (reference sequence). Participant age was roughly 18 to 89 years, and participants resided in roughly 25 US areas. Sequenced by immunoSEQ multiplex PCR; TCRdb stores in-frame clones only, minus some. Counted here are some 250,000 clones, 70% to 90% occurring once; the ten biggest clones make up approximately 2%. This clonotype was obtained from a woman aged 50 to 60 who had recovered from COVID-19. This rearrangement joins TRBV7-9 to TRBJ1-1, with a possible D match to TRBD1 (5 bases). Material: PBMCs or T cells enriched from blood (not recorded which). The CDR3 DNA is TGTGCCAGCAGCTTCGCGCAGGGAGGGGTAGCTTTCTTT. Its translation: CASSFAQGGVAFF.